These 3 T cell receptor beta chains were sequenced from one sample in a study of T cells in Graves' hyperthyroidism and ophthalmopathy. What was amplified from RNA transcripts were TCR beta CDR3 regions. Using the HTBI primer set, a first-round RT-PCR was run on the TCR CDR3. TCRdb independently ran MiXCR on the multiplex PCR reads; one entry per CDR3 protein. Among around 600,000 distinct CDR3 sequences listed, more than 12% were seen once. The sample consisted of blood. These receptors were obtained from a woman between 50 and 59 years old with Graves' ophthalmopathy.

The chain links TRBV7-9 to TRBJ1-4; TRBD1 might be the D (5 bases). Germline V CDR1 and CDR2: SEHNR, FQNEAQ (reference sequence). Trimming took 4 bases from V and 5 from J, leaving 14 bases between them. There are 15 residues in the CDR3. The CDR3 DNA follows: TGTGCCAGCAGCTCCCGACAGTCCCAAAATGAAAAACTGTTTTTT. Translated: CASSSRQSQNEKLFF.

The chain joins TRBV14 to TRBJ1-2; possibly TRBD1 for D (5 bases). Trimming took 3 bases from V and 5 from J, leaving 10 bases between them. Germline CDR1 and CDR2: SGHDN and FVKESK. The CDR3 runs 13 residues. Here the CDR3 reads CASSQGVGYGYTF. As DNA, the CDR3 is TGTGCCAGCAGCCAGGGGGTTGGGTATGGCTACACCTTC. Complete variable domain (other parts from reference TRBV14 and TRBJ1-2): EAGVTQFPSHSVIEKGQTVTLRCDPISGHDNLYWYRRVMGKEIKFLLHFVKESKQDESGMPNNRFLAERTGGTYSTLKVQPAELEDSGVYFCASSQGVGYGYTFGSGTRLTVV.

In its sample, this clonotype was seen a few times. This chain joins TRBV25-1 and TRBJ2-3; TRBD1 might be the D (7 bases). The CDR3 totals 15 residues. Trimming took 6 bases from V and 2 from J, leaving 15 bases between them. Looked up from germline, CDR1 is MGHDK and CDR2 is SYGVNS. DNA for the CDR3: TGTGCCAGCAGCTGGCGGAGGGGGCCCACAGATACGCAGTATTTT. Translated: CASSWRRGPTDTQYF. Based on the CDR3 plus reference TRBV25-1 and TRBJ2-3, the full variable domain is EADIYQTPRYLVIGTGKKITLECSQTMGHDKMYWYQQDPGMELHLIHYSYGVNSTEKGDLSSESTVSRIRTEHFPLTLESARPSHTSQYLCASSWRRGPTDTQYFGPGTRLTVL.